This TCR beta chain derives from a study of identical twins. This clonotype has more than one count but fewer than ten. Using its own MiXCR run on the 5' RACE reads, TCRdb lists one record per CDR3 protein. The repertoire holds hundreds of thousands of distinct CDR3 sequences, with roughly 20% as singletons. The CDR3 runs 12 residues. Trimming left V 6 bases short and J 5 bases short, with 14 bases between. The germline V gene has CDR1 DFQATT and CDR2 SNEGSKA (reference sequence). The data were also submitted as part of a second study, on T cells expressing NK-cell markers.

The source is a woman aged 18 to 35 in good health. The J gene is TRBJ2-7, the V gene TRBV20-1; the D is unclear. The sequenced sample was PBMCs. This CDR3 reads CSALLDRDEQYF. The CDR3 DNA reads TGCAGTGCCCTCCTCGATCGGGACGAGCAGTACTTC.